The 2 T cell receptor beta chains listed next were all sequenced from one sample in a study of CD8 T cells in ankylosing spondylitis. From the 5' RACE reads, TCRdb called clonotypes with MiXCR, one entry per CDR3 protein. The repertoire holds 200,000 to 300,000 distinct CDR3 sequences, 10% to 13% seen once, with about 2.5% in the top ten. Sequenced input: blood, either unsorted or a sorted T cell fraction (not recorded which). These receptor sequences come from a male donor with ankylosing spondylitis or in good health (not recorded which).

This clonotype was observed many times. The chain recombines TRBV15 with TRBJ2-3, with D possibly matching TRBD1 (6 bases). Trimming took off 5 bases at V and 1 base at J, with 13 bases between the two ends. This CDR3 is built from 15 residues. Germline loops: CDR1 LNHNV, CDR2 YYDKDF (reference sequence). The CDR3 protein is CATSLPAGGTDTQYF. CDR3 in DNA: TGTGCCACCAGCCTCCCAGCAGGGGGCACAGATACGCAGTATTTT.

Ten or more counts support this clonotype. The chain carries TRBV10-2 and TRBJ2-3; 11 positions agree with TRBD2. The CDR3 runs 16 residues. The J segment lost 1 base and the V segment lost 4 bases, leaving 4 bases of the junction unmatched. Looked up from germline, CDR1 is WSHSY and CDR2 is SAAADI. CDR3 sequence reads: CASSAGTSGGTDTQYF. The CDR3 DNA is TGCGCCAGCAGTGCCGGGACTAGCGGTGGCACAGATACGCAGTATTTT.